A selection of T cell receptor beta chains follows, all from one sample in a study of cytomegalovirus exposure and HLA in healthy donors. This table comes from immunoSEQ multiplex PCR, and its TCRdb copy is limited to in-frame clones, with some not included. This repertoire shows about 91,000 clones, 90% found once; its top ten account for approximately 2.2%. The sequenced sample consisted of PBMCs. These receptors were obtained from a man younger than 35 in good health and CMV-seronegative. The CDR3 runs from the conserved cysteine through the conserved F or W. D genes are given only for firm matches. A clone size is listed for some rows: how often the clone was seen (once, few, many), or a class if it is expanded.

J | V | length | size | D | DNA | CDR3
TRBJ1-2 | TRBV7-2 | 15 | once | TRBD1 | TGTGCCAGCAGCTTACAGGGACAGGGGACCTATGGCTACACCTTC | CASSLQGQGTYGYTF
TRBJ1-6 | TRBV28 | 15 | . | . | TGTGCCAGCAGTCCCGAGACAGGACAGAATTCACCCCTCCACTTT | CASSPETGQNSPLHF
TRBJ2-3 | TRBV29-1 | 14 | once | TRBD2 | TGCAGCGTGGGGACTACCTTGGGTTTGGGTACGCAGTATTTT | CSVGTTLGLGTQYF
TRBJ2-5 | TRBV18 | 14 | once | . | TGTGCCAGCTCAGTAAAGACAGGTCAAGAGACCCAGTACTTC | CASSVKTGQETQYF
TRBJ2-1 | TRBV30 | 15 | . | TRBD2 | TGTGCCTGGTGGGGCCCGGGAGCGGGGGGAGGTGAGCAGTTCTTC | CAWWGPGAGGGEQFF
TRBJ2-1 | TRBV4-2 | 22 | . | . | TGTGCCAGCAGCCAAGATGTGGTTAGGGCTACTTCGTCGGGAAGGTCCTACAATGAGCAGTTCTTC | CASSQDVVRATSSGRSYNEQFF
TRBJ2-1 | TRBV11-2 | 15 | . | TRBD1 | TGTGCCAGCAGCTTTACGGGACAGGGCCCCCTGGGGCAGTTCTTC | CASSFTGQGPLGQFF
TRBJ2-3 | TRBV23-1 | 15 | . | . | TGCGCCAGCGGTCCGAGCGTTTACCACACAGATACGCAGTATTTT | CASGPSVYHTDTQYF
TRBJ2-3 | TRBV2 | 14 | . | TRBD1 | TGTGCCAGCCACGACAGGGGGTTCGCAGATACGCAGTATTTT | CASHDRGFADTQYF
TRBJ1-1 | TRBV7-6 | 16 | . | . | TGTGCCAGCAGCCCCAGGTATGGGTTCATGAACACTGAAGCTTTCTTT | CASSPRYGFMNTEAFF
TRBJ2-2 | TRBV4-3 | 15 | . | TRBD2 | TGCGCCAGCAGCCCGAGACTAGCCAACACCGGGGAGCTGTTTTTT | CASSPRLANTGELFF
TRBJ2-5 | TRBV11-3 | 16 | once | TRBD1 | TGTGCCAGCAGCTTAGGGGACAGGGGGCGCGGAGAGACCCAGTACTTC | CASSLGDRGRGETQYF